The clone carrying this T cell receptor beta chain was detected once. The entry originates in a study of blood T cell repertoires in COVID-19. Libraries were prepared by immunoSEQ multiplex PCR; TCRdb keeps only in-frame clonotypes and omits some of them. The sample yields 70,000 to 100,000 clones, about 71% seen once. The CDR3 sequence is 13 residues long. V lost 0 bases, J lost 5 bases, and 8 bases lay in between. The receptor was isolated from a woman aged 55-70 years in a cohort sampled during active or convalescent COVID-19. Source material: peripheral blood. The genes are TRBV23-1 and TRBJ2-7, with D possibly matching TRBD2 (5 bases). TRBV23-1 is known as an ORF, though its function is uncertain. CDR3 protein: CASSQSRGNEQYF. CDR3 nucleotides: TGCGCCAGCAGTCAATCGAGAGGGAACGAGCAGTACTTC.